This paragraph covers one T cell receptor (beta chain) sequence. This entry is derived from a study of blood T cell repertoires in COVID-19. Study summary: Samples taken during acute and convalescent COVID-19 were collected in the United States, Italy and Spain. From T cells, B-cell-depleted T cells, or PBMCs came the material, which was cDNA or gDNA.

Per germline, CDR1 MGHDK and CDR2 SYGVNS. The CDR3 is 14 residues long. V gave up 4 bases and J gave up 4 bases, with 10 bases separating them. In the original analysis: Amplification of reference gene primers provided the estimated nucleated cell counts. Libraries were prepared by immunoSEQ multiplex PCR; TCRdb keeps only in-frame clonotypes and omits some of them. The V and J calls and the clone size are those of that table, but D and trimming were determined from the DNA. The sample shows about 140,000 clones, over 65% of them seen only once. The chain uses TRBV25-1 and TRBJ1-4; TRBD1 is a possible D gene (5 bases). The TCR was taken from a human donor in a cohort sampled during active COVID-19. Sequencing was performed on peripheral blood. CDR3 DNA: TGTGCCAGCAGTGTTCAGGGTTTTAATGAAAAACTGTTTTTT. Translated, it gives CASSVQGFNEKLFF.